This T cell receptor (beta chain) was found in a study of cytomegalovirus exposure and HLA in healthy donors. In germline, CDR1 is SGHTA, CDR2 FQGNSA. V was shortened by 6 bases and J by 2 bases, with 10 bases between the two germline ends. This CDR3 is built from 14 residues. Notes on this clone: The antigen remains unidentified.

Notes on the study in general: Investigators reported 150 to 200 TCR beta chains as tied to cytomegalovirus. Confirmation was obtained in vitro that a few CMV-associated chains are specific for CMV antigens.

Sequencing used immunoSEQ multiplex PCR; TCRdb keeps in-frame clones, though not all of them. This sample has tens of thousands of clones, with around 96% found just once. Sequencing was carried out using PBMCs. The chain carries TRBV7-2 and TRBJ1-4; D gene uncertain. This receptor was identified in a young man in good health and CMV-seropositive. The CDR3 DNA sequence: TGTGCCAGCAGGAAACAGAACACTAATGAAAAACTGTTTTTT. It specifies CASRKQNTNEKLFF. The complete variable domain, with remaining parts taken from reference TRBV7-2 and TRBJ1-4, reads GAGVSQSPSNKVTEKGKDVELRCDPISGHTALYWYRQSLGQGLEFLIYFQGNSAPDKSGLPSDRFSAERTGGSVSTLTIQRTQQEDSAVYLCASRKQNTNEKLFFGSGTQLSVL.